This TCR beta chain was retrieved from a study of vaccination effects on CD4 cells after COVID-19. Study information: Two doses of BNT162b2 or mRNA-1273 vaccine were administered to participants.

About this clone: Its antigen is unknown.

Findings and caveats of the study: Healthy vaccinees' vaccine-induced clones included only 1 of 255 that recognized common cold coronaviruses.

Expansion with viral peptide pools was applied to antigen-specific CD4+ T cells by the ViraFEST assay prior to sequencing. CD4+ T cell isolation took place after approximately 11 days of culture. Nucleocapsid antibodies were negative in the vaccine recipients, who had never had SARS-CoV-2 infection. In the cultures, half the medium was exchanged for IL-2 medium on days 3 and 7. Trimming cost V 6 bases and J 0 bases, with 15 bases left between them. The CDR3 length is 15 residues. The germline gives CDR1 MNHEY, CDR2 SVGAGI. This table comes from immunoSEQ multiplex PCR, and its TCRdb copy is limited to in-frame clones, with some not included. The sample records about 54,000 clones, approximately 70% being singletons.

This chain connects TRBV6-5 to TRBJ2-7; D tentatively fits TRBD1 or TRBD2 (5 bases each). This sample comprised CD4+ T cells from PBMCs cultured with SARS-CoV-2 spike peptides, obtained before COVID-19 vaccination. This clonotype was obtained from a human donor who received a COVID-19 vaccine. The CDR3 reads CASRLDSGPSYEQYF. Here the CDR3 DNA reads TGTGCCAGCAGACTAGATTCAGGGCCCTCCTACGAGCAGTACTTC.